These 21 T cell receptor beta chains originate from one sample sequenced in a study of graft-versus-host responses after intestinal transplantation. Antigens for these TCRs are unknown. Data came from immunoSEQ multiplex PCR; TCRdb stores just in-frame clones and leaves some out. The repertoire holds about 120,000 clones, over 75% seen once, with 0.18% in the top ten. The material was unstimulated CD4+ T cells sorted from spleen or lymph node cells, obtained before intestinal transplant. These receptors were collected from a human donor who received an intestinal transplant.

CDR3 amino acids: CASILSGGVVGEQYF. The CDR3 DNA reads as TGTGCCAGCATTCTGTCTGGAGGGGTCGTTGGCGAGCAGTACTTC. The V call is TRBV6-1, the J call TRBJ2-5, with D tentatively TRBD2 (6 bases). The J call may be in error: the DNA end matches TRBJ2-7 better. This CDR3 comprises 15 residues. Germline V gene data show CDR1 as MNHNS and CDR2 as SASEGT.

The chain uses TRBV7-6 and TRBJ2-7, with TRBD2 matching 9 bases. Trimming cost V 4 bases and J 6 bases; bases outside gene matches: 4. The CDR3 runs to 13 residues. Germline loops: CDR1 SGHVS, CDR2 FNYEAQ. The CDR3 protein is CASSSRGGGEQYF. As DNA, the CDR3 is TGTGCCAGCAGCTCGCGGGGGGGAGGCGAGCAGTACTTC.

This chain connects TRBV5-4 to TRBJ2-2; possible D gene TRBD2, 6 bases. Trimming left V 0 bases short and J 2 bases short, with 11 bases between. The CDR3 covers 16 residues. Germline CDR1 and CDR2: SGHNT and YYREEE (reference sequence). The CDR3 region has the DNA TGTGCCAGCAGCTTGGTCCCGGGACTTAACACCGGGGAGCTGTTTTTT. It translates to CASSLVPGLNTGELFF.

The CDR3 loop is CASSVGSGRTNEQFF. The CDR3 bases are TGTGCCAGCAGCGTGGGTAGCGGGAGGACTAATGAGCAGTTCTTC. V usage is TRBV9 and J usage is TRBJ2-1; 10 nucleotides agree with TRBD2. The V segment lost 2 bases and the J segment 7 bases; nucleotides outside the gene matches: 6. Germline V CDR1 and CDR2: SGDLS, YYNGEE. The CDR3 has 15 amino acids. Supplemented by reference TRBV9 and TRBJ2-1, the full variable domain reads DSGVTQTPKHLITATGQRVTLRCSPRSGDLSVYWYQQSLDQGLQFLIQYYNGEERAKGNILERFSAQQFPDLHSELNLSSLELGDSALYFCASSVGSGRTNEQFFGPGTRLTVL.

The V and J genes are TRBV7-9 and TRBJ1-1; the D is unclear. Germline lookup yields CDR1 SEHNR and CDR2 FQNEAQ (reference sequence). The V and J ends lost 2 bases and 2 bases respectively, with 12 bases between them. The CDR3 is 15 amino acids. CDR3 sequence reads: CASSLTPGINTEAFF. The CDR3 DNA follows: TGTGCCAGCAGCTTAACCCCAGGCATTAACACTGAAGCTTTCTTT.

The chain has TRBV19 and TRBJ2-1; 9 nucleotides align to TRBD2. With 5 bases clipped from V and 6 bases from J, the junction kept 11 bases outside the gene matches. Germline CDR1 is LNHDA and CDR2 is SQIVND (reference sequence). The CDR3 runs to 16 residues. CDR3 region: CASSPRSGGFINEQFF. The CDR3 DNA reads TGTGCCAGTAGTCCTCGTAGCGGGGGATTTATCAATGAGCAGTTCTTC.

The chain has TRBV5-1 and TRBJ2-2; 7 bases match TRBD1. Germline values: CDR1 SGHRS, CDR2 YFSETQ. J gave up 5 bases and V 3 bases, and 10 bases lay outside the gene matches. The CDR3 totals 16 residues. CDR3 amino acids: CASSYLGDSSTGELFF. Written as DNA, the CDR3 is TGCGCCAGCAGCTACCTCGGGGACAGTAGTACCGGGGAGCTGTTTTTT.

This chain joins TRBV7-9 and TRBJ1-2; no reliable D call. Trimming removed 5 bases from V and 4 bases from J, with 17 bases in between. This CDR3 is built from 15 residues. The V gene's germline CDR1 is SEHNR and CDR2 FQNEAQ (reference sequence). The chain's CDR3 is CASSPLAVGSYGYTF. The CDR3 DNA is TGTGCCAGCAGCCCCCTTGCAGTGGGGAGCTATGGCTACACCTTC. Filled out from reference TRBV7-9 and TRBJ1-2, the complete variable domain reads DTGVSQNPRHKITKRGQNVTFRCDPISEHNRLYWYRQTLGQGPEFLTYFQNEAQLEKSRLLSDRFSAERPKGSFSTLEIQRTEQGDSAMYLCASSPLAVGSYGYTFGSGTRLTVV.

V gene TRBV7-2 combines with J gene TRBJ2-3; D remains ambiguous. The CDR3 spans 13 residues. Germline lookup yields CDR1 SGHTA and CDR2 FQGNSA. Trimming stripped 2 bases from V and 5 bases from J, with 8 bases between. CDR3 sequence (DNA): TGTGCCAGCAGCTTAAGTCGGAGAGATACGCAGTATTTT. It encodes CASSLSRRDTQYF.

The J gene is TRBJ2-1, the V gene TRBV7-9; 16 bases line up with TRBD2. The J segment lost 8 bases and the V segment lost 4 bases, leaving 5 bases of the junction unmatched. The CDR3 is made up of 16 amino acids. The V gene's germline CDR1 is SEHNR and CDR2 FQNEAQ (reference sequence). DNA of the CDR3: TGTGCCAGCAGCTGGGGACTAGCGGGAGGGGTAGATGAGCAGTTCTTC. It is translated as CASSWGLAGGVDEQFF.

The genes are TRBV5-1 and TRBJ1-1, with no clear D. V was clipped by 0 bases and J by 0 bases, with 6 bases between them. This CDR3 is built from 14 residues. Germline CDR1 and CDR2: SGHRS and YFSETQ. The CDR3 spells CASSLAEVNTEAFF. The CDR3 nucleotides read TGCGCCAGCAGCTTGGCTGAGGTGAACACTGAAGCTTTCTTT.

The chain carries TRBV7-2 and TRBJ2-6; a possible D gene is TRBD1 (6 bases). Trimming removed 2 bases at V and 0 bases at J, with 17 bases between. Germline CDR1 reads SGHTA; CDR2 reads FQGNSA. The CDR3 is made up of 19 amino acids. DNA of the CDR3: TGTGCCAGCAGCTTATTGGTCAGGGGCCCGTTCTCTGGGGCCAACGTCCTGACTTTC. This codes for CASSLLVRGPFSGANVLTF.

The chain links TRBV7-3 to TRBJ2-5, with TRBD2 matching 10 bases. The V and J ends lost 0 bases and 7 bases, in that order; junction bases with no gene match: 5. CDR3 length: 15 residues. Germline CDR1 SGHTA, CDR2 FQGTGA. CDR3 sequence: CASSLTAGGPWTQYF. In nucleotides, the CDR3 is TGTGCCAGCAGCTTAACAGCGGGAGGGCCTTGGACCCAGTACTTC. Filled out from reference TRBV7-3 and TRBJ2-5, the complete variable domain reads GAGVSQTPSNKVTEKGKYVELRCDPISGHTALYWYRQSLGQGPEFLIYFQGTGAADDSGLPNDRFFAVRPEGSVSTLKIQRTERGDSAVYLCASSLTAGGPWTQYFGPGTRLLVL.

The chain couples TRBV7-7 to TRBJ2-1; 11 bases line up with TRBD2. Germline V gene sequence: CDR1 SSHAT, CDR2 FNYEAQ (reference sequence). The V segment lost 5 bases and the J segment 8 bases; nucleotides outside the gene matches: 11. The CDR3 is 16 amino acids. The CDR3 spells CASSPSGRLGVDEQFF. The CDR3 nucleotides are TGTGCCAGCAGCCCTAGCGGGAGGTTGGGGGTAGATGAGCAGTTCTTC.

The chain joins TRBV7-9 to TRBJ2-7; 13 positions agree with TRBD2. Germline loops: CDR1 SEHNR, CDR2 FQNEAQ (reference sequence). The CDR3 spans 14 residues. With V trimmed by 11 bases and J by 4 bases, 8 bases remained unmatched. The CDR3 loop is CASSGTSGAYEQYF. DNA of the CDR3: TGTGCCTCCTCGGGGACTAGCGGGGCTTACGAGCAGTACTTC.

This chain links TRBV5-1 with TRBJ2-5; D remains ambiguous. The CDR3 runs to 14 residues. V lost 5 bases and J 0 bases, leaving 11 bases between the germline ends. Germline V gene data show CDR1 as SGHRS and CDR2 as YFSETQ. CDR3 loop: CASRLWAHQETQYF. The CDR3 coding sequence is TGCGCCAGCAGGCTGTGGGCCCACCAAGAGACCCAGTACTTC.

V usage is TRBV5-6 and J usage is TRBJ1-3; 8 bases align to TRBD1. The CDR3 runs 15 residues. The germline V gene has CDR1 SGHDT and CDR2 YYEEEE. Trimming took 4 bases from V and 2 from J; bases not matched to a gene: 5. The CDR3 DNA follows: TGTGCCAGCAGCGGGACAGGTAGCGCTGGAAACACCATATATTTT. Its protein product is CASSGTGSAGNTIYF.

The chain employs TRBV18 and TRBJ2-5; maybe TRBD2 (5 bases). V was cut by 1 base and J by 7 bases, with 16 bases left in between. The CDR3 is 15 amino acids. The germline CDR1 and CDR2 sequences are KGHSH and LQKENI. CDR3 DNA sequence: TGTGCCAGCTCACCACTGGAGGTGGTAAAGGGGACCCAGTACTTC. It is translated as CASSPLEVVKGTQYF.

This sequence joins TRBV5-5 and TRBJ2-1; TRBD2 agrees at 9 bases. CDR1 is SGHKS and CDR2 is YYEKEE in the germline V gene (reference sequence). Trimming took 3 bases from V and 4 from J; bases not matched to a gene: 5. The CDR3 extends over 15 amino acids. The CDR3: CASSYLAGRYNEQFF. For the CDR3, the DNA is TGTGCCAGCAGCTATCTAGCGGGAAGGTACAATGAGCAGTTCTTC.

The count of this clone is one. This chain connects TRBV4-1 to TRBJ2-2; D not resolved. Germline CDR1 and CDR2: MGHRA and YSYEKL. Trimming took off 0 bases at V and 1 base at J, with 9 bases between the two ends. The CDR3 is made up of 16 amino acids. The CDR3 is CASSQEVARNTGELFF. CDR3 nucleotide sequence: TGCGCCAGCAGCCAAGAAGTGGCCAGGAACACCGGGGAGCTGTTTTTT.

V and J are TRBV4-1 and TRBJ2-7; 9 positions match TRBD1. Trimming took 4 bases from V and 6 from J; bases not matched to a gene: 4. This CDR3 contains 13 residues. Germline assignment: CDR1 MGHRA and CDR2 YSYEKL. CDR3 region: CASSRDRVFEQYF. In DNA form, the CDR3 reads TGCGCCAGCAGCCGGGACAGGGTTTTCGAGCAGTACTTC.